One sample yielded the 5 T cell receptor beta chains listed below, sequenced in a study of blood T cell repertoires in COVID-19. The data were produced by immunoSEQ multiplex PCR, yet TCRdb's version contains in-frame clones alone and is incomplete. The sample yields 350,000 to 400,000 clones, roughly 86% seen once. The specimen was PBMCs or T cells enriched from blood (not recorded which). Receptors originate from a woman younger than 45 who had recovered from COVID-19.

This chain links TRBV5-1 with TRBJ2-6; TRBD1 agrees at 8 bases. After removal of 2 bases from V and 9 bases from J, the junction contained 4 bases not matched to a gene. Per germline, CDR1 SGHRS and CDR2 YFSETQ. This CDR3 has 14 amino acids. CDR3 bases: TGCGCCAGCAGCTTTCAGGGGGCGGGCAACGTCCTGACTTTC. Protein: CASSFQGAGNVLTF.

The chain has TRBV30 and TRBJ1-1; no reliable D call. Germline V gene data show CDR1 as GTSNPN and CDR2 as SVGIG (reference sequence). V was cut by 2 bases and J by 1 base, with 8 bases left in between. CDR3 length: 13 residues. CDR3 protein: CAWSYAANTEAFF. As DNA, the CDR3 is TGTGCCTGGAGTTACGCGGCGAACACTGAAGCTTTCTTT.

The chain employs TRBV2 and TRBJ1-1; 8 bases align to TRBD1. V was pared by 1 base and J by 1 base, with 2 bases of the junction left unmatched. CDR1 is SNHLY and CDR2 is FYNNEI in the germline V gene. CDR3 length equals 15 residues. As DNA, the CDR3 is TGTGCCAGCAGTGAAGTTCAGGGGGCGAACACTGAAGCTTTCTTT. It is translated as CASSEVQGANTEAFF.

The V gene is TRBV7-2, the J gene TRBJ1-1; D is unresolved. Germline CDR1 SGHTA, CDR2 FQGNSA. The CDR3 length is 13 residues. Trimming stripped 6 bases from V and 3 bases from J, with 11 bases between. CDR3 in DNA: TGTGCCAGCAGGCGGTTGTGGGACACTGAAGCTTTCTTT. Protein product: CASRRLWDTEAFF. Complete variable domain (other parts from reference TRBV7-2 and TRBJ1-1): GAGVSQSPSNKVTEKGKDVELRCDPISGHTALYWYRQSLGQGLEFLIYFQGNSAPDKSGLPSDRFSAERTGGSVSTLTIQRTQQEDSAVYLCASRRLWDTEAFFGQGTRLTVV.

This clone was picked up a small number of times. The chain joins TRBV2 to TRBJ2-2, with 7 bases identical to TRBD2. Trimming took 0 bases from V and 0 from J; bases not matched to a gene: 10. Germline CDR1 is SNHLY and CDR2 is FYNNEI. The CDR3 has 19 amino acids. The CDR3 loop reads CASSEALRTSPSNTGELFF. Here the CDR3 DNA reads TGTGCCAGCAGTGAAGCGTTGAGGACTAGTCCATCGAACACCGGGGAGCTGTTTTTT.